The following is a TCR beta chain sequence with its context. As yet, its antigen is unknown. The source of the sample is a study of T cells in Graves' hyperthyroidism and ophthalmopathy. Study-wide results and caveats: The model forecast ophthalmopathy, anticipating it by a median roughly 6 months before onset.

TCR beta CDR3 region amplification was performed from RNA transcripts. Using the HTBI primer set, a first-round RT-PCR was run on the TCR CDR3. TCRdb used MiXCR to reprocess the multiplex PCR reads, holding one entry per CDR3 protein. The sample gives a few hundred thousand distinct CDR3 sequences, roughly 20% of which show up once; less than 30% is in the top ten. The germline V and J ends were trimmed by 11 bases and 0 bases, with 11 bases remaining between them. CDR3 size: 13 residues. Germline V gives CDR1 MDHEN, CDR2 SYDVKM. Participants, patients aged 18 to 65, had newly diagnosed hyperthyroidism with a duration under 2 months. The study excluded patients with uncontrolled infection, other autoimmune disease, pregnancy or lactation. PBMCs were sourced from around 10 ml fresh peripheral blood.

Specimen: blood. V and J are TRBV28 and TRBJ1-5; D gene unclear. This sequence was found in a man aged 18 to 29 with Graves' hyperthyroidism. CDR3 sequence: CAGGPSSNQPQHF. As DNA, the CDR3 is TGTGCCGGAGGGCCTTCTAGCAATCAGCCCCAGCATTTT.